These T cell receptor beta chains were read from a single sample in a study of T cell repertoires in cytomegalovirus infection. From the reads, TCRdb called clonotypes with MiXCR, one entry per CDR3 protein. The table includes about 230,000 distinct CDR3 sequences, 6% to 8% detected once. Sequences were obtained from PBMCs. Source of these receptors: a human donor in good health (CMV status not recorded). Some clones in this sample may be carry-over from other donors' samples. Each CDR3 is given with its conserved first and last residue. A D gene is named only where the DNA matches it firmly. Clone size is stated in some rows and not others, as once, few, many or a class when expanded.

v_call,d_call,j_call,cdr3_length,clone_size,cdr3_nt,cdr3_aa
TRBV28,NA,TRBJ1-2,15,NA,TGTGCCAGCAGTTTATCCGATAGGGGACGGTCGGGCTACACCTTC,CASSLSDRGRSGYTF
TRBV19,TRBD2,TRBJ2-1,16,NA,TGTGCCAGTAATGGACTAGCGGGGGGGGCCATCACTGAGCAGTTCTTC,CASNGLAGGAITEQFF
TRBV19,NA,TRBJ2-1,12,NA,TGTGCCAGTAGTATCTCCGCCAATGAGCAGTTCTTC,CASSISANEQFF
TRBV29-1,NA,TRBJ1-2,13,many,TGCAGCGTTGGCACAGAAGTTAACTATGGCTACACCTTC,CSVGTEVNYGYTF
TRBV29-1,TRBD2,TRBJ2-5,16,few,TGCAGCGTTGGTGCGGGTCTAGCGGCTCCCCAAGAGACCCAGTACTTC,CSVGAGLAAPQETQYF
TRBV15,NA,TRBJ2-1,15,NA,TGTGCCACCAACCGAGACAGGTCCGCTGACAATGAGCAGTTCTTC,CATNRDRSADNEQFF
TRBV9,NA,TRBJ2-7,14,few,TGTGCCAGCAGTCGGACGGGGAACTCCTACGAGCAGTACTTC,CASSRTGNSYEQYF
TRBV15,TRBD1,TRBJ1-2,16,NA,TGTGCCACCAGCAGAGATTTGGGACAGGGGGAAGGAGGCTACACCTTC,CATSRDLGQGEGGYTF
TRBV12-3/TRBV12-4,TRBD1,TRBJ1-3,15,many,TGTGCCAGCAGTTCCCGGGACAGCCTTGGAAACACCATATATTTT,CASSSRDSLGNTIYF
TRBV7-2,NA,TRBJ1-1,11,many,TGTGCCAGCAGCTTTTCAGGGGAAGCTTTCTTT,CASSFSGEAFF
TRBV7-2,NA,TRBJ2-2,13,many,TGTGCCAGCAGCGGCCAGGGTACCGGGGAGCTGTTTTTT,CASSGQGTGELFF
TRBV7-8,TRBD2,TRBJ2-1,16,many,TGTGCCAGCAGCCGTAGCGGGGGGAGCTCCTACAATGAGCAGTTCTTC,CASSRSGGSSYNEQFF
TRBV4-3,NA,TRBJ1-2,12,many,TGCGCCAGCAGCCAACCTGGGAGTGGCTACACCTTC,CASSQPGSGYTF
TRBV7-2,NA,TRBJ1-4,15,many,TGTGCCAGCAGCCCAGAGGGGAGAACTAATGAAAAACTGTTTTTT,CASSPEGRTNEKLFF
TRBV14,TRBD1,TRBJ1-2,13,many,TGTGCCAGCAGCCGGGGACAGCACTATGGCTACACCTTC,CASSRGQHYGYTF
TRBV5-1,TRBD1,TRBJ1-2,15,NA,TGCGCCAGCAGCCTACAGACAGGGAGCAACTATGGCTACACCTTC,CASSLQTGSNYGYTF
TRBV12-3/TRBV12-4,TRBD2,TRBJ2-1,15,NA,TGTGCCAGCAGCCAGAATAGCGGGGGCCCCAATGAGCAGTTCTTC,CASSQNSGGPNEQFF
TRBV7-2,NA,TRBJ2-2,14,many,TGTGCCAGCAGCTCATCAGGGGTAACCGGGGAGCTGTTTTTT,CASSSSGVTGELFF
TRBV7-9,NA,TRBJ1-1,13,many,TGTGCCAGCAGCTTCCAGTATAACACTGAAGCTTTCTTT,CASSFQYNTEAFF
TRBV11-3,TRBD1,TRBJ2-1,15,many,TGTGCCAGCAGCCATCCGGGACAGAATAGCCATGAGCAGTTCTTC,CASSHPGQNSHEQFF
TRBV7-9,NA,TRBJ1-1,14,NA,TGTGCCAGCAGCTCCATCGGAGGGGAAACTGAAGCTTTCTTT,CASSSIGGETEAFF
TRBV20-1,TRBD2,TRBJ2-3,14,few,TGCAGTGCTTTGGTAGCGGGGGGATCAGATACGCAGTATTTT,CSALVAGGSDTQYF
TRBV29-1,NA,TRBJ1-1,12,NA,TGCAGCGTTCACTACTGGGACACTGAAGCTTTCTTT,CSVHYWDTEAFF
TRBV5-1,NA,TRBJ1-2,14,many,TGCGCCAGCAGCTCTAACAGTCCTAACTATGGCTACACCTTC,CASSSNSPNYGYTF
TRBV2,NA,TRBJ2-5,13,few,TGTGCCAGCAGTTCGTTCACCCAAGAGACCCAGTACTTC,CASSSFTQETQYF
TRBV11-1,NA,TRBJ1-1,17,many,TGTGCCAGCAGTCCCCCCCCGGGCGCGTTAAGAGTCACTGAAGCTTTCTTT,CASSPPPGALRVTEAFF
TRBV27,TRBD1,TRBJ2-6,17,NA,TGTGCCAGCAGATTGGCAGGGGGCACCTCTGGGGCCAACGTCCTGACTTTC,CASRLAGGTSGANVLTF
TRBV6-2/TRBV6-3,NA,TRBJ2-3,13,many,TGTGCCAGCACCCCGGGGGATACAGATACGCAGTATTTT,CASTPGDTDTQYF
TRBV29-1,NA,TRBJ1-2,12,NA,TGCAGCGTTGTCCCGGGACTCAGTGACTACACCTTC,CSVVPGLSDYTF
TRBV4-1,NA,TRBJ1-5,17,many,TGCGCCAGCAGCCAGAAGGCGGGTGTCCCTAGCAATCAGCCCCAGCATTTT,CASSQKAGVPSNQPQHF
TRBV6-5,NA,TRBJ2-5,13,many,TGTGCCAGCAAGAGGCTAGCGCGAGAGACCCAGTACTTC,CASKRLARETQYF
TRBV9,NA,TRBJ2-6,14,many,TGTGCCAGCAGCGCCAAGTCTGGGGCCAACGTCCTGACTTTC,CASSAKSGANVLTF
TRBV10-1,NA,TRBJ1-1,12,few,TGCGCCAGCAGTGAGGGGACTACCCCGGCTTTCTTT,CASSEGTTPAFF
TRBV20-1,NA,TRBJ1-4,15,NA,TGCAGTTCCCGGCGGGCGAGGGGAACTAATCAAAAACTGTTTTTT,CSSRRARGTNQKLFF
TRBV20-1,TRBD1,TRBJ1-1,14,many,TGCAGTGCCCCCCGACAGGGTCGAATGTGGCAAGCTTTCTTT,CSAPRQGRMWQAFF
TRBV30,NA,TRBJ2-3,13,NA,TGTGCCTGGAGTTTAGGGAATCCAGATACGCAGTATTTT,CAWSLGNPDTQYF
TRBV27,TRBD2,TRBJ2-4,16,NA,TGTGCCAGCAGTTTATCGGCGGGGGGGCTTAAAAACATTCAGTACTTC,CASSLSAGGLKNIQYF
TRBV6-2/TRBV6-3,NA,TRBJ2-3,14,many,TGTGCCAGCATAGGGAGAACTAGCACAGATACGCAGTATTTT,CASIGRTSTDTQYF
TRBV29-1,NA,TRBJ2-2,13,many,TGCAGCGTTCGGCAGGGGACTGCCGGGGAGCTGTTTTTT,CSVRQGTAGELFF
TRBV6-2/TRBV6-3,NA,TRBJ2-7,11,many,TGTGCCAGCAGTTATACCTACGAGCAGTACTTC,CASSYTYEQYF
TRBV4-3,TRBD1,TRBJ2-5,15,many,TGCGCCAGCAGCCAAGATAACAGGGGGCAAGAGACCCAGTACTTC,CASSQDNRGQETQYF
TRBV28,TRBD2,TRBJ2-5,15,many,TGTGCCAGCAGACCGGGACTAGCGGGGGAAGAGACCCAGTACTTC,CASRPGLAGEETQYF